The 20 T cell receptor beta chains presented below share a single source sample, sequenced in a study of cytomegalovirus exposure and HLA in healthy donors (dated by TCRdb to the late 2010s). The library was generated by the immunoSEQ multiplex PCR assay. The multiplex PCR relied on a mix of 60 forward primers for TCR Vbeta segments and 13 reverse primers for TCR Jbeta segments. Not all clones reach the TCRdb copy of this immuneACCESS table, which keeps in-frame sequences only. Checked studies attribute under half of the gap to unresolved V genes and leave the rest unexplained. In all, the sample holds about 170,000 clones, and over 80% of those were seen once. The top ten clones comprise 2% to 2.5% of the sample. The sequencing input was PBMCs. The receptors derive from a male donor in good health and CMV-seronegative.

The rearrangement uses TRBV27 and TRBJ1-1, with D possibly matching TRBD1 (5 bases). V was clipped by 10 bases and J by 1 base, with 25 bases between them. The V gene's germline CDR1 is MNHEY and CDR2 SMNVEV (reference sequence). This CDR3 comprises 17 residues. CDR3 nucleotide sequence: TGTGCCACCAGCCCCCTGGGCTATGGGGGGACGAACACTGAAGCTTTCTTT. Translating gives CATSPLGYGGTNTEAFF.

This chain connects TRBV19 to TRBJ2-2, with 8 bases that match TRBD1. Germline trimming cut 4 bases from V and 3 bases from J; bases unmatched to any gene: 7. The CDR3 contains 16 residues. From germline, CDR1 is LNHDA and CDR2 SQIVND (reference sequence). The CDR3 DNA sequence: TGTGCCAGTAGTACCCCCCACAGGGGGGACACCGGGGAGCTGTTTTTT. It specifies CASSTPHRGDTGELFF.

The chain links TRBV7-9 to TRBJ1-1; 9 bases line up with TRBD1. This CDR3 contains 18 residues. The germline V gene encodes CDR1 SEHNR and CDR2 FQNEAQ (reference sequence). V gave up 0 bases and J gave up 2 bases; unmatched junction bases: 10. The CDR3 bases are TGTGCCAGCAGCTTAGCGGCCGGGACAGGGAGGATTAACACTGAAGCTTTCTTT. Protein product: CASSLAAGTGRINTEAFF. Supplemented by reference TRBV7-9 and TRBJ1-1, the full variable domain reads DTGVSQNPRHKITKRGQNVTFRCDPISEHNRLYWYRQTLGQGPEFLTYFQNEAQLEKSRLLSDRFSAERPKGSFSTLEIQRTEQGDSAMYLCASSLAAGTGRINTEAFFGQGTRLTVV.

V and J are TRBV6-5 and TRBJ1-3; D possibly corresponds to TRBD1 (6 bases). The germline V gene has CDR1 MNHEY and CDR2 SVGAGI. This CDR3 is 14 amino acids long. The V gene lost 6 bases and the J gene lost 0 bases, with 9 bases spanning the gap. The CDR3 nucleotides are TGTGCCAGCAGCAAGGGGGTCTCTGGAAACACCATATATTTT. Protein sequence: CASSKGVSGNTIYF.

This clone was seen a handful of times. The chain employs TRBV4-1 and TRBJ2-4; D gene uncertain. Trimming took off 2 bases at V and 8 bases at J, with 7 bases between the two ends. The V gene's germline CDR1 is MGHRA and CDR2 YSYEKL. The CDR3 runs 12 residues. The CDR3 DNA reads TGCGCCAGCAGCCAACCGACACACATTCAGTACTTC. It is translated as CASSQPTHIQYF.

The chain links TRBV27 to TRBJ2-7, with D tentatively TRBD2 (6 bases). The CDR3 runs 17 residues. V lost 1 base to trimming and J lost 0 bases, with 16 bases between them. CDR1 and CDR2 from the germline V gene are MNHEY and SMNVEV (reference sequence). Here the CDR3 DNA reads TGTGCCAGCAGTTTATGGGGGACTTCGGATAGCTCCTACGAGCAGTACTTC. Its translation: CASSLWGTSDSSYEQYF.

The genes are TRBV25-1 and TRBJ1-1, with TRBD1 identical over 8 bases. CDR3 length: 16 amino acids. Per germline, CDR1 MGHDK and CDR2 SYGVNS. With V trimmed by 3 bases and J by 0 bases, 6 bases remained unmatched. The CDR3 nucleotides read TGTGCCAGCAGTGATAGAAACAGGGGGATGAACACTGAAGCTTTCTTT. Its protein product is CASSDRNRGMNTEAFF.

DNA for the CDR3: TGTGCCAGCCGCCGGGTCCGGGATTCACCCCTCCACTTT. It specifies CASRRVRDSPLHF. The chain employs TRBV2 and TRBJ1-6; D remains ambiguous. The CDR3 totals 13 residues. Germline-derived CDR1 and CDR2 are SNHLY and FYNNEI. Trimming removed 8 bases from V and 8 bases from J, with 13 bases in between.

This rearrangement joins TRBV10-3 to TRBJ2-7; tentative D call: TRBD1 (6 bases). V lost 4 bases, J lost 3 bases, and 10 bases lay in between. This CDR3 is built from 13 residues. CDR1 and CDR2 (germline): ENHRY, SYGVKD. CDR3: CAISGTELYEQYF. DNA of the CDR3: TGTGCCATCAGTGGGACAGAGCTCTACGAGCAGTACTTC.

This chain links TRBV2 with TRBJ2-7; weak D call: TRBD1 (6 bases). V shed 4 bases and J shed 0 bases, with 10 bases lying between them. The V gene's germline CDR1 is SNHLY and CDR2 FYNNEI. This CDR3 region has 14 residues. CDR3 sequence (DNA): TGTGCCAGCAGTGGGGACATACTCTCCTACGAGCAGTACTTC. It is translated as CASSGDILSYEQYF.

This sequence joins TRBV11-2 and TRBJ2-6; D not resolved. The CDR3 has 13 residues. Deletions cut 7 bases from V and 0 bases from J, with 4 bases between. Germline CDR1 and CDR2: SGHAT and FQNNGV. The CDR3 loop is CASTSSGANVLTF. The CDR3 nucleotides read TGTGCCAGCACCTCCTCTGGGGCCAACGTCCTGACTTTC. The whole variable domain, remainder taken from reference TRBV11-2 and TRBJ2-6, is EAGVAQSPRYKIIEKRQSVAFWCNPISGHATLYWYQQILGQGPKLLIQFQNNGVVDDSQLPKDRFSAERLKGVDSTLKIQPAKLEDSAVYLCASTSSGANVLTFGAGSRLTVL.

V gene TRBV29-1 combines with J gene TRBJ2-1; TRBD2 matches 7 bases. The germline V gene encodes CDR1 SQVTM and CDR2 ANQGSEA. This CDR3 contains 15 residues. The V gene end was trimmed by 2 bases and the J gene end by 12 bases; junction bases not matched to a gene: 16. Written as DNA, the CDR3 is TGCAGCGTTGAATCCGAGACTAGCATTCCCGGGGGGCAGTTCTTC. This translates into CSVESETSIPGGQFF.

J is TRBJ1-5 and V is TRBV6-1, with 11 bases lining up with TRBD1. The CDR3 totals 15 residues. Trimming removed 6 bases from V and 3 bases from J; junction bases left unmatched: 4. In germline, CDR1 is MNHNS, CDR2 SASEGT. The CDR3 region is CASRRDRGINQPQHF. The DNA for the CDR3 is TGTGCCAGCAGGAGGGACAGGGGGATCAATCAGCCCCAGCATTTT.

This chain links TRBV7-2 with TRBJ1-3, with D possibly being TRBD1 (5 bases). Trimming took 2 bases from V and 4 from J, leaving 6 bases between them. Germline assignment: CDR1 SGHTA and CDR2 FQGNSA. The CDR3 consists of 13 residues. The CDR3, as DNA: TGTGCCAGCAGCTTAAGGACAGGAAACACCATATATTTT. It yields the protein CASSLRTGNTIYF.

The count of this clone is one. V gene TRBV9 combines with J gene TRBJ1-3; TRBD1 matches at 9 bases. The CDR3 has 15 amino acids. Trimming at V came to 2 bases and at J to 8 bases, leaving 8 bases not matched to a gene. In germline, CDR1 is SGDLS, CDR2 YYNGEE. The CDR3: CASSVSGGQGHTIYF. DNA for the CDR3: TGTGCCAGCAGCGTGAGTGGGGGACAGGGACACACCATATATTTT.

The chain combines TRBV6-1 with TRBJ2-1, with 9 bases identical to TRBD1. Trimming at V came to 5 bases and at J to 2 bases, leaving 4 bases not matched to a gene. The CDR3 covers 15 residues. Germline-derived CDR1 and CDR2 are MNHNS and SASEGT. The CDR3 DNA is TGTGCCAGCAGTCCCGGACAGGGGACCTACAATGAGCAGTTCTTC. Its protein product is CASSPGQGTYNEQFF.

The rearrangement links TRBV4-2 to TRBJ1-4; D uncertain. This CDR3 comprises 16 residues. V was cut by 0 bases and J by 4 bases, with 12 bases left in between. Germline CDR1 is LGHNA and CDR2 is YNFKEQ. Here the CDR3 reads CASSQEFGRVNEKLFF. The DNA of the CDR3 is TGTGCCAGCAGCCAAGAGTTCGGGAGGGTTAATGAAAAACTGTTTTTT.

The chain couples TRBV2 to TRBJ2-2; TRBD1 is a possible D gene (5 bases). The CDR3 is 15 amino acids. Germline-derived CDR1 and CDR2 are SNHLY and FYNNEI. Trimming removed 4 bases from V and 0 bases from J, with 9 bases in between. The CDR3 DNA sequence: TGTGCCAGCAGTGCGGACATTGCGAACACCGGGGAGCTGTTTTTT. It encodes CASSADIANTGELFF. Drawing the rest from reference TRBV2 and TRBJ2-2, the complete variable domain is EPEVTQTPSHQVTQMGQEVILRCVPISNHLYFYWYRQILGQKVEFLVSFYNNEISEKSEIFDDQFSVERPDGSNFTLKIRSTKLEDSAMYFCASSADIANTGELFFGEGSRLTVL.

The gene calls are TRBV27 and TRBJ1-5, with TRBD1 as a possible D gene (6 bases). V was shortened by 6 bases and J by 0 bases, with 15 bases between the two germline ends. Germline CDR1 MNHEY, CDR2 SMNVEV (reference sequence). The CDR3 runs 16 residues. The chain's CDR3 is CASSRRGGDSNQPQHF. The CDR3, as DNA: TGTGCCAGCAGCAGAAGGGGGGGGGATAGCAATCAGCCCCAGCATTTT.

This clone appeared a few times. The chain couples TRBV6-5 to TRBJ1-1; 7 bases map to TRBD1. The CDR3 covers 14 residues. V lost 4 bases and J lost 0; bases outside the gene matches: 2. Germline CDR1 reads MNHEY; CDR2 reads SVGAGI. This chain's CDR3 is CASSSGTVNTEAFF. CDR3 DNA sequence: TGTGCCAGCAGTTCTGGGACAGTGAACACTGAAGCTTTCTTT.